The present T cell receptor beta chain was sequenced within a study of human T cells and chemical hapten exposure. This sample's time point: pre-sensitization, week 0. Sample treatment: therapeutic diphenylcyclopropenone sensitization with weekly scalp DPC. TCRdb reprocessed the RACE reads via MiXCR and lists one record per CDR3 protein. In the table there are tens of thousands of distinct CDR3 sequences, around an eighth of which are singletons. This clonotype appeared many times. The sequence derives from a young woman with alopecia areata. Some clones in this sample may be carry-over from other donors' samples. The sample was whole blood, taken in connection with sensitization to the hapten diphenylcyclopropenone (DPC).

CDR3 DNA sequence: TGTGCCAGCAGCTCGGAGTCCAGCTATGAGCAGTTCTTC. Encoded protein: CASSSESSYEQFF. This chain connects TRBV7-9 to TRBJ2-1; no definite D call. The CDR3 is 13 amino acids. Looked up from germline, CDR1 is SEHNR and CDR2 is FQNEAQ (reference sequence). Trimming pared 4 bases from V and 8 bases from J, leaving 12 bases between.